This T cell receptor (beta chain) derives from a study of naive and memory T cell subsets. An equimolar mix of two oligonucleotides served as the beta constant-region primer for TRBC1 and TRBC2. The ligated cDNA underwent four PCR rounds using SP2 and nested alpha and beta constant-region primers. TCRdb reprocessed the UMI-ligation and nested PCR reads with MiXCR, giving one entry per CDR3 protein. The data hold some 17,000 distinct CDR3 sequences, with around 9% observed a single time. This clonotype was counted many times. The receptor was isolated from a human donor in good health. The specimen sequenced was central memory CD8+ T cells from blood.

For the CDR3, the DNA is TGTGCCAGCAGCCAAATCGGGACTAGCACAAATGAGCAGTTCTTC. Residues: CASSQIGTSTNEQFF. V and J are TRBV28 and TRBJ2-1; 9 positions match TRBD2. The germline CDR1 and CDR2 sequences are MDHEN and SYDVKM. This CDR3 comprises 15 residues. The V segment lost 6 bases and the J segment 7 bases; nucleotides outside the gene matches: 10.